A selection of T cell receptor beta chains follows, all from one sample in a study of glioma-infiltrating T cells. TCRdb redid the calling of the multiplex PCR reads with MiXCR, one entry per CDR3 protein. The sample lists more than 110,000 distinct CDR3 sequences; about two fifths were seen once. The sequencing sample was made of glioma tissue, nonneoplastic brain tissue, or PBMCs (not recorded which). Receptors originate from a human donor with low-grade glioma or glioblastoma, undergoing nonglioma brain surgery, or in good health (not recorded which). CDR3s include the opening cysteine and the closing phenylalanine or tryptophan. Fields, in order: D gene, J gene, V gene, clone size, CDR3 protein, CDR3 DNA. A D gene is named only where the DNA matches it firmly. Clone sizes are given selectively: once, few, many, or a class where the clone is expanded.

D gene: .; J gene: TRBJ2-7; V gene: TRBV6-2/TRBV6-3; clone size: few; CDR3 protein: CASSGSFYEQYF; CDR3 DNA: TGTGCCAGCAGTGGGAGCTTCTACGAGCAGTACTTC
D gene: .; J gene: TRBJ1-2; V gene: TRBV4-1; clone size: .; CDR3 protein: CASSQDIGAGGYTF; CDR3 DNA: TGCGCCAGCAGCCAAGACATAGGGGCTGGTGGCTACACCTTC
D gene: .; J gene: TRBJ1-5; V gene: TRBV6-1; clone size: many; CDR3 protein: CASSRDPGGEGQPQHF; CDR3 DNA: TGTGCCAGCAGTCGGGACCCGGGGGGCGAAGGTCAGCCCCAGCATTTT
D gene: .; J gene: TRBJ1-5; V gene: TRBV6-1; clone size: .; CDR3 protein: CASKRINQPQHF; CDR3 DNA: TGTGCCAGCAAGCGGATCAATCAGCCCCAGCATTTT
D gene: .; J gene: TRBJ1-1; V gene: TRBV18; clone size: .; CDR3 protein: CASSPSPRNTEAFF; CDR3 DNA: TGTGCCAGCTCACCATCCCCCCGTAACACTGAAGCTTTCTTT
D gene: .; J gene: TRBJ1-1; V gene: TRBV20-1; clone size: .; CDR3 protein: CSARRGQGRSMHTEAFF; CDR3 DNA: TGCAGTGCTAGGAGGGGCCAGGGAAGATCCATGCACACTGAAGCTTTCTTT
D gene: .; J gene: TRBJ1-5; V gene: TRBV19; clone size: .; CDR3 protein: CARDRTTNQPQHF; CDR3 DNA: TGTGCCAGAGACAGGACCACTAATCAGCCCCAGCATTTT
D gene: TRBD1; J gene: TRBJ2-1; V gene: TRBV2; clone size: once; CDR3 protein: CASSPQGVKNEQFF; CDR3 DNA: TGTGCCAGCAGTCCCCAGGGGGTCAAGAATGAGCAGTTCTTC
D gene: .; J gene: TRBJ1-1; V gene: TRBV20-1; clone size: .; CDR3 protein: CSAEGPGNTEAFF; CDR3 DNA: TGCAGTGCTGAGGGCCCGGGGAACACTGAAGCTTTCTTT
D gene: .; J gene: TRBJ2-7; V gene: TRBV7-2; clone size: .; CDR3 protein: CASSLEPRVTYEQYF; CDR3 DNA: TGTGCCAGCAGCCTAGAACCTAGGGTAACATACGAGCAGTACTTC
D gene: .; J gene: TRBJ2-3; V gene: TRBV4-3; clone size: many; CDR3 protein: CASSQGLGGAADTQYF; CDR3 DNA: TGCGCCAGCAGCCAAGGTTTGGGGGGGGCTGCAGATACGCAGTATTTT
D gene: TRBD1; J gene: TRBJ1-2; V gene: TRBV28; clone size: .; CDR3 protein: CASSKGGDREYGYTF; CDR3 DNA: TGTGCCAGCAGCAAAGGAGGGGACAGGGAGTATGGCTACACCTTC
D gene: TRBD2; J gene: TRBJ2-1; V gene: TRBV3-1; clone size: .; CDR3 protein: CASSQDLASGGVHEQFF; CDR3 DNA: TGTGCCAGCAGCCAAGATCTGGCTAGCGGAGGGGTCCATGAGCAGTTCTTC
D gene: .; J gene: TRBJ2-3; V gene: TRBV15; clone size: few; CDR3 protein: CATSRDLGHTDTQYF; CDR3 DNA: TGTGCCACCAGCAGAGATCTCGGACACACAGATACGCAGTATTTT
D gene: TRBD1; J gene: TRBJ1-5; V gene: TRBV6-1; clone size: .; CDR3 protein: CASAYQGGQQPQHF; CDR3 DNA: TGTGCCAGCGCGTACCAAGGGGGACAGCAGCCCCAGCATTTT
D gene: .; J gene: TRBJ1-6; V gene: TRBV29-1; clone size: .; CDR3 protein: CSAMDRIPPLHF; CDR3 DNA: TGCAGCGCCATGGACCGCATTCCGCCCCTCCACTTT
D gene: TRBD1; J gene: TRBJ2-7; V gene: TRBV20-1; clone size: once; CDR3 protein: CSASGTGVYGQYF; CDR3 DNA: TGCAGTGCCTCCGGGACAGGGGTGTACGGGCAGTACTTC
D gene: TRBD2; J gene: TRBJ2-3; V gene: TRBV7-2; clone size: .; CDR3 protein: CASSLGSGTTTDTQYF; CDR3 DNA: TGTGCCAGCAGCTTAGGGTCCGGGACTACGACAGATACGCAGTATTTT
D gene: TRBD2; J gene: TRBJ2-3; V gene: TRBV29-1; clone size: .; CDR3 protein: CSVLAPYTDTQYF; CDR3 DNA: TGCAGCGTACTAGCGCCCTACACAGATACGCAGTATTTT
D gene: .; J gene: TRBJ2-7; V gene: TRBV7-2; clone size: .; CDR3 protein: CASSLASDSSYEQYF; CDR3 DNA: TGTGCCAGCAGCTTAGCCTCCGACAGCTCCTACGAGCAGTACTTC
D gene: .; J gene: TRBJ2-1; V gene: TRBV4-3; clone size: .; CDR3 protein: CASSQVQGGNEQFF; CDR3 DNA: TGCGCCAGCAGCCAAGTTCAGGGAGGCAATGAGCAGTTCTTC
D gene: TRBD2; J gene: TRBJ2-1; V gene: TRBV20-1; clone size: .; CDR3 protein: CSARVQRGGIDEQFF; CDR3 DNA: TGCAGTGCTAGAGTACAGCGGGGGGGCATCGATGAGCAGTTCTTC
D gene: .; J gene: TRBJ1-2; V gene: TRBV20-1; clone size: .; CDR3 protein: CSASRWDYGYTF; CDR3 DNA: TGCAGTGCCAGCAGGTGGGACTATGGCTACACCTTC
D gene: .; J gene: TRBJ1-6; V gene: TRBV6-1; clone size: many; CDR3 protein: CASRGVKLSPLHF; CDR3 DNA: TGTGCCAGCAGGGGAGTAAAACTCTCACCCCTCCACTTT
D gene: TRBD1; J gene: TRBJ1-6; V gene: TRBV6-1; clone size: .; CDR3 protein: CASRKRDSNSPLHF; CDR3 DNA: TGTGCCAGCAGAAAACGGGACAGCAATTCACCCCTCCACTTT
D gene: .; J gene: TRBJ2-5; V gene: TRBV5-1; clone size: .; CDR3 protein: CASSLDGRQTQYF; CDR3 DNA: TGCGCCAGCAGCTTGGATGGGAGGCAGACCCAGTACTTC
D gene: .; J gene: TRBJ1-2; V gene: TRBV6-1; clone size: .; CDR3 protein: CASILMTGYGYTF; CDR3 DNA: TGTGCCAGCATACTTATGACAGGCTATGGCTACACCTTC
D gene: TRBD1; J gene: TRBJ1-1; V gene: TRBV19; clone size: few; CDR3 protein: CASKGTGVTEAFF; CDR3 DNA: TGTGCCAGTAAGGGGACAGGGGTTACTGAAGCTTTCTTT
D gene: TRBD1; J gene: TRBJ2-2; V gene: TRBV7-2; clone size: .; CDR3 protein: CASGSDRGTGELFF; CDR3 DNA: TGTGCCAGCGGATCGGACAGGGGCACCGGGGAGCTGTTTTTT
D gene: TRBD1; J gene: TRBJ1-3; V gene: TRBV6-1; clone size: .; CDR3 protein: CASEGSGTGKLYTIYF; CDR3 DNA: TGTGCCAGCGAGGGATCCGGGACAGGAAAGTTATACACCATATATTTT
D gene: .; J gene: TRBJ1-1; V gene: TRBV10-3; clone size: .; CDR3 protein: CAITLDVNTEAFF; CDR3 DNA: TGTGCCATCACCTTGGACGTGAACACTGAAGCTTTCTTT
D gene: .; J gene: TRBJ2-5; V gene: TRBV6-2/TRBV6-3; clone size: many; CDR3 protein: CASSYGTGAKTQYF; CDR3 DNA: TGTGCCAGCAGTTACGGGACCGGTGCGAAGACCCAGTACTTC
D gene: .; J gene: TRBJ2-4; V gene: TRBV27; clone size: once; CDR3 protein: CASSLGIASSQNIQYF; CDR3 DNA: TGTGCCAGCAGTTTGGGAATAGCAAGCTCCCAAAACATTCAGTACTTC
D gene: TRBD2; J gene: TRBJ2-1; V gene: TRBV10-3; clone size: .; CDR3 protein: CAISERERERYNEQFF; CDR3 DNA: TGTGCCATCAGTGAGAGGGAGCGGGAGAGATACAATGAGCAGTTCTTC
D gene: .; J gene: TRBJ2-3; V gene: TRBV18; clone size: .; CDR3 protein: CATRGTGSTQYF; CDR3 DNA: TGTGCCACCAGGGGAACAGGGTCAACGCAGTATTTT
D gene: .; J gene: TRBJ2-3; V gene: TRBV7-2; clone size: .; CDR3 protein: CASSLRRSTDTQYF; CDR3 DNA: TGTGCCAGCAGCTTAAGAAGATCCACAGATACGCAGTATTTT
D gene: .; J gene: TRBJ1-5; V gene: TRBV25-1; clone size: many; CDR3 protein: CASQGQPHQPQHF; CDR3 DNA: TGTGCCAGCCAAGGGCAGCCGCATCAGCCCCAGCATTTT
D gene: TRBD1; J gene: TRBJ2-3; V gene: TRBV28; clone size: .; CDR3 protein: CASSLGDRAHTQYF; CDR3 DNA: TGTGCCAGCAGTTTAGGCGACAGGGCACATACGCAGTATTTT
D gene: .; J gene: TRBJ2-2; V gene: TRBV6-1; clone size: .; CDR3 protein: CASSEAGTKNTGELFF; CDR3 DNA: TGTGCCAGCAGTGAAGCAGGGACAAAGAACACCGGGGAGCTGTTTTTT
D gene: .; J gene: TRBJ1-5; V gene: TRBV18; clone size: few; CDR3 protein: CASSPLWQNQPQHF; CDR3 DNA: TGTGCCAGCTCACCACTTTGGCAGAATCAGCCCCAGCATTTT
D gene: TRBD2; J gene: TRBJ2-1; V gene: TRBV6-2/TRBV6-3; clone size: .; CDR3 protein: CASSLAGDPNEQFF; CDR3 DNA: TGTGCCAGCAGTCTTGCGGGAGACCCCAATGAGCAGTTCTTC
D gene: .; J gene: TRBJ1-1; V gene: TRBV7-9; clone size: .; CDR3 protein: CASSLDTEALF; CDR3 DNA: TGTGCCAGCAGCTTAGACACTGAAGCTCTCTTT
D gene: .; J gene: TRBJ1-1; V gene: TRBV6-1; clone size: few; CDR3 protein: CASDGGRDTEAFF; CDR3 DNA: TGTGCCAGCGACGGGGGGAGGGACACTGAAGCTTTCTTT
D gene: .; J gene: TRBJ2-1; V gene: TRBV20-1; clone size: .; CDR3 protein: CSATLLAELNNEQFF; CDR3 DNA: TGCAGTGCTACCCTCTTGGCGGAGCTCAACAATGAGCAGTTCTTC
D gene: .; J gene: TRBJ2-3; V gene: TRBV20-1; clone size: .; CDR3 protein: CSAQSLGNTDTQYF; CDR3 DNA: TGCAGTGCCCAGAGTTTAGGGAACACAGATACGCAGTATTTT
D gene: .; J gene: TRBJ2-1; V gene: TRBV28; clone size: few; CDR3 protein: CASSPQAGPYNEQFF; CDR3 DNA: TGTGCCAGCAGTCCCCAAGCGGGCCCATACAATGAGCAGTTCTTC